The 16 T cell receptor beta chains below come from one sample, sequenced in a study of T cell responses to AZD1222 COVID-19 vaccine. The table came from immunoSEQ multiplex PCR; TCRdb's copy has only in-frame clones and leaves some out. The sample has over 110,000 clones; under 95% are singletons. The sequencing here drew on peripheral blood, taken on day 0 of AZD1222 vaccination. These receptors were obtained from an adult in good health.

The J gene is TRBJ1-2, the V gene TRBV6-5, with 7 bases lining up with TRBD1. V shed 4 bases, J shed 2 bases, and the junction held 7 bases outside the gene matches. This CDR3 contains 15 residues. Germline V CDR1 and CDR2: MNHEY, SVGAGI. CDR3 protein: CASSSEGAGNYGYTF. The DNA of the CDR3 is TGTGCCAGCAGTTCCGAGGGGGCAGGGAACTATGGCTACACCTTC.

This rearrangement joins TRBV7-9 to TRBJ2-4; TRBD2 matches at 7 bases. The J segment lost 3 bases and the V segment lost 5 bases, leaving 4 bases of the junction unmatched. The CDR3 loop spans 14 amino acids. CDR1 is SEHNR, CDR2 FQNEAQ, per germline (reference sequence). CDR3 amino acids: CASSATGGKNIQYF. The CDR3 coding sequence is TGTGCCAGCAGCGCCACGGGAGGCAAAAACATTCAGTACTTC.

The chain combines TRBV9 with TRBJ1-1; TRBD1 might be the D (6 bases). This CDR3 comprises 14 residues. V was cut by 0 bases and J by 1 base, with 7 bases left in between. The germline V gene encodes CDR1 SGDLS and CDR2 YYNGEE. Here the CDR3 DNA reads TGTGCCAGCAGCGTAGAGGACAGGAACACTGAAGCTTTCTTT. Its protein is CASSVEDRNTEAFF.

The chain recombines TRBV18 with TRBJ1-5; D is undetermined. From germline, CDR1 is KGHSH and CDR2 LQKENI. Trimming stripped 0 bases from V and 5 bases from J, with 11 bases between. The CDR3 sequence is 15 residues long. The CDR3 sequence: CASSPPTAGDQPQHF. The DNA for the CDR3 is TGTGCCAGCTCACCACCCACAGCCGGGGATCAGCCCCAGCATTTT.

The rearrangement links TRBV27 to TRBJ2-5, with 7 bases lining up with TRBD2. Per the germline V gene, CDR1 is MNHEY and CDR2 is SMNVEV (reference sequence). The CDR3 spans 14 residues. V trimming: 10 bases; J trimming: 2 bases; junction bases outside the gene matches: 10. The CDR3 here is CATNLSGAQETQYF. The CDR3 nucleotides are TGTGCCACCAACTTAAGCGGGGCTCAAGAGACCCAGTACTTC.

This clone was seen once. The junction and the germline gene differ at one end; a read error may be behind it. The V gene is TRBV18, the J gene TRBJ2-3; maybe TRBD1 (5 bases). The CDR3 runs 12 residues. Germline-derived CDR1 and CDR2 are KGHSH and LQKENI. The CDR3, as DNA: TGTGCCAGCTCACGAAAGACAGATGCGCAGTATTTT. This encodes CASSRKTDAQYF.

The V call is TRBV10-2, the J call TRBJ2-7; 9 positions match TRBD1. The CDR3 is 15 amino acids. Trimming at V came to 6 bases and at J to 8 bases, leaving 14 bases not matched to a gene. Looked up from germline, CDR1 is WSHSY and CDR2 is SAAADI. The CDR3 loop is CASRVGGQGPFKQYF. DNA for the CDR3: TGCGCCAGCAGGGTGGGGGGACAGGGTCCTTTTAAGCAGTACTTC.

V usage is TRBV29-1 and J usage is TRBJ2-2; 9 positions agree with TRBD1. Trimming at V came to 3 bases and at J to 7 bases, leaving 12 bases not matched to a gene. The CDR3 runs 16 residues. Per germline, CDR1 SQVTM and CDR2 ANQGSEA. In nucleotides, the CDR3 is TGCAGCGTTGAGAGGTGGGGGACAGGGTCTAGCGGGGAGCTGTTTTTT. The encoded protein is CSVERWGTGSSGELFF.

The chain joins TRBV10-3 to TRBJ2-1, with 10 bases that match TRBD1. J lost 6 bases, V lost 0 bases, and 8 bases had no gene match. The CDR3 contains 17 residues. CDR1 and CDR2 from the germline V gene are ENHRY and SYGVKD. The DNA for the CDR3 is TGTGCCATCAGTGAGTCGTTTGGGGGACAGGGGCGCAATGAGCAGTTCTTC. It yields the protein CAISESFGGQGRNEQFF.

This chain links TRBV7-2 with TRBJ2-1; D ambiguous. The CDR3 totals 13 residues. Germline V gene lookup returns CDR1 SGHTA and CDR2 FQGNSA. Trimming took off 3 bases at V and 8 bases at J, with 11 bases between the two ends. The chain's CDR3 is CASSLRRSYEQFF. In DNA form, the CDR3 reads TGTGCCAGCAGCTTGCGGCGCTCTTATGAGCAGTTCTTC.

The V gene is TRBV28, the J gene TRBJ2-7, with a possible D match to TRBD2 (6 bases). Germline assignment: CDR1 MDHEN and CDR2 SYDVKM. The CDR3 length is 11 residues. Trimming stripped 6 bases from V and 3 bases from J, with 6 bases between. As DNA, the CDR3 is TGTGCCAGCAGGGGGGGCTACGAGCAGTACTTC. Translation gives CASRGGYEQYF.

The chain couples TRBV9 to TRBJ1-2, with a weak D call TRBD1 (6 bases). The germline V gene has CDR1 SGDLS and CDR2 YYNGEE. This CDR3 is built from 15 residues. Trimming pared 2 bases from V and 5 bases from J, leaving 16 bases between. CDR3 amino acids: CASSVGLGAFYGYTF. DNA for the CDR3: TGTGCCAGCAGCGTTGGGCTGGGGGCCTTTTATGGCTACACCTTC.

The chain is built from TRBV28 and TRBJ1-1; D is ambiguous. The CDR3 sequence is 13 residues long. Germline CDR1 is MDHEN and CDR2 is SYDVKM. V was cut by 4 bases and J by 1 base, with 7 bases left in between. Here the CDR3 reads CASSYGSNTEAFF. CDR3 sequence (DNA): TGTGCCAGCAGTTATGGGTCGAACACTGAAGCTTTCTTT.

V usage is TRBV10-3 and J usage is TRBJ2-7; no firm D call. V was pared by 6 bases and J by 4 bases, with 13 bases between. This CDR3 is built from 13 residues. CDR1 and CDR2 from the germline V gene are ENHRY and SYGVKD. The CDR3 nucleotides are TGTGCCATCAGCCAATCGTTGGGGTACGAGCAGTACTTC. Amino acid sequence: CAISQSLGYEQYF.

This rearrangement joins TRBV5-1 to TRBJ1-1; no reliable D call. The germline CDR1 and CDR2 sequences are SGHRS and YFSETQ. Trimming pared 0 bases from V and 4 bases from J, leaving 10 bases between. The CDR3 is 14 amino acids. CDR3 bases: TGCGCCAGCAGCTTGGGGGGTCACATCACTGAAGCTTTCTTT. Its protein is CASSLGGHITEAFF. Filled out from reference TRBV5-1 and TRBJ1-1, the complete variable domain reads KAGVTQTPRYLIKTRGQQVTLSCSPISGHRSVSWYQQTPGQGLQFLFEYFSETQRNKGNFPGRFSGRQFSNSRSEMNVSTLELGDSALYLCASSLGGHITEAFFGQGTRLTVV.

The rearrangement links TRBV6-5 to TRBJ2-1; either TRBD1 or TRBD2 may supply D (5 bases each). The germline V gene encodes CDR1 MNHEY and CDR2 SVGAGI. Deletions cut 8 bases from V and 4 bases from J, with 18 bases between. There are 15 residues in the CDR3. The CDR3 loop reads CASDISGLWYNEQFF. The CDR3 coding sequence is TGTGCCAGCGACATTTCGGGGCTTTGGTACAATGAGCAGTTCTTC.